This T cell receptor beta chain was sequenced during a study of blood T cell repertoires in COVID-19. Study-wide background: Researchers got acute and convalescent COVID-19 samples from the United States, Italy and Spain.

Germline CDR1 and CDR2: LGHDT and YNNKEL (reference sequence). This CDR3 spans 13 amino acids. Trimming at V came to 6 bases and at J to 3 bases, leaving 3 bases not matched to a gene. TCRdb's table, derived via immunoSEQ multiplex PCR, lists solely in-frame clones and lacks some. The data hold some 150,000 clones, with around 84% observed a single time. Sample: peripheral blood. This receptor was obtained from a human donor in a cohort sampled during active COVID-19. The chain links TRBV3-1 (or the pseudogene TRBV3-2) to TRBJ1-2; TRBD1 matches 8 bases. The CDR3 DNA sequence: TGTGCCAGCAGTCCACAGGGGGACTATGGCTACACCTTC. Protein sequence: CASSPQGDYGYTF.